This T cell receptor (beta chain) was identified during a study of cytomegalovirus exposure and HLA in healthy donors. General study points: Among TCR sequences, most were rare, though some public TCRs appeared in many donors.

Clones were read by immunoSEQ multiplex PCR, and TCRdb kept only the in-frame ones, dropping some. The repertoire holds nearly 200,000 clones, with approximately 80% as singletons. As concerns this clone: The antigen is undetermined.

Trimming cost V 3 bases and J 8 bases; bases outside gene matches: 5. Per germline, CDR1 SGHRS and CDR2 YFSETQ. The CDR3 loop spans 14 amino acids. The rearrangement uses TRBV5-1 and TRBJ2-1; TRBD2 matches 10 bases. Sequenced sample: PBMCs. The sequence derives from a woman in her 30s in good health and CMV-seropositive. The CDR3 reads CASSSGTSVYEQFF. The CDR3 DNA reads as TGCGCCAGCAGCTCCGGGACTAGCGTCTATGAGCAGTTCTTC.